Listed below are T cell receptor beta chains from one sample, sequenced in a study of blood T cell repertoires in COVID-19. The data were produced by immunoSEQ multiplex PCR, yet TCRdb's version contains in-frame clones alone and is incomplete. The table has approximately 230,000 clones, 85% to 90% seen once. The sample comprised PBMCs or T cells enriched from blood (not recorded which). These receptor sequences come from a middle-aged man who had recovered from COVID-19. Both conserved end residues are part of each CDR3. A D gene is named only where the DNA matches it firmly. Clone size is not always given. Where it is, it says once, few, many or a class for expanded clones.

TRBV7-9	-	-	TRBJ1-6	CASSPRAAGASPLHF	TGTGCCAGCAGCCCCCGGGCCGCGGGGGCCTCACCCCTCCACTTT
TRBV28	TRBD1	-	TRBJ1-6	CASSPGRGQESSYNSPLHF	TGTGCCAGCAGCCCAGGTCGTGGACAGGAGAGCTCCTATAATTCACCCCTCCACTTT
TRBV30	-	-	TRBJ2-3	CAWSTPTGIVGDTQYF	TGTGCCTGGAGTACCCCGACAGGAATTGTGGGAGATACGCAGTATTTT
TRBV28	TRBD2	few	TRBJ2-7	CASSPTREGSEQYF	TGTGCCAGCAGTCCAACGCGGGAGGGAAGCGAGCAGTACTTC
TRBV12-3/TRBV12-4	-	-	TRBJ2-3	CASKGRSADTQYF	TGTGCCAGCAAGGGGAGGAGCGCGGATACGCAGTATTTT
TRBV27	TRBD1	-	TRBJ1-6	CASKQGAGSPLHF	TGTGCCAGCAAGCAGGGGGCGGGTTCACCCCTCCACTTT
TRBV9	TRBD1	-	TRBJ1-2	CASSRGFVQGAGGYTF	TGTGCCAGCAGCCGGGGGTTCGTTCAGGGGGCGGGAGGCTACACCTTC
TRBV3-1/TRBV3-2	TRBD2	once	TRBJ2-1	CASSQSGLASNEQFF	TGTGCCAGCAGCCAATCCGGACTAGCGAGCAATGAGCAGTTCTTC
TRBV28	TRBD1	-	TRBJ1-5	CASTVSGTETSNQPQHF	TGTGCCAGCACCGTTTCCGGGACAGAAACTAGCAATCAGCCCCAGCATTTT
TRBV5-1	-	-	TRBJ1-4	CASSFYTGEKLFF	TGCGCCAGCAGCTTCTATACGGGTGAAAAACTGTTTTTT
TRBV23-1	TRBD1	-	TRBJ1-5	CASKTGFLLGNQPQHF	TGCGCCAGCAAGACAGGGTTCCTGCTGGGCAATCAGCCCCAGCATTTT
TRBV7-9	-	-	TRBJ2-7	CASSTGRAYEQYF	TGTGCCAGCAGCACAGGGCGGGCCTACGAGCAGTACTTC
TRBV30	-	-	TRBJ1-1	CAWSEDSNTEAFF	TGTGCCTGGAGTGAGGACAGCAACACTGAAGCTTTCTTT
TRBV18	-	-	TRBJ2-1	CASSPTAPTYNEQFF	TGTGCCAGCTCTCCGACAGCGCCAACCTACAATGAGCAGTTCTTC
TRBV7-9	-	-	TRBJ2-1	CASSPTEISYNEQFF	TGTGCCAGCAGCCCTACGGAGATATCCTACAATGAGCAGTTCTTC
TRBV7-6	-	-	TRBJ2-1	CASSLGGGGIYNEQFF	TGTGCCAGCAGCTTAGGGGGGGGCGGGATATACAATGAGCAGTTCTTC
TRBV5-5	-	once	TRBJ2-3	CASSQAGQNTDTQYF	TGTGCCAGCAGCCAGGCGGGACAGAACACAGATACGCAGTATTTT
TRBV5-4	TRBD1	-	TRBJ1-2	CASSPRTGLHGYTF	TGTGCCAGCAGCCCGCGGACAGGATTACATGGCTACACCTTC
TRBV29-1	-	once	TRBJ2-7	CSVGGSSYEQYF	TGCAGCGTTGGTGGTAGCTCCTACGAGCAGTACTTC
TRBV11-2	TRBD1	-	TRBJ2-1	CASSLDPGTGDVQFF	TGTGCCAGCAGCTTAGATCCCGGGACAGGTGATGTGCAGTTCTTC
TRBV3-1/TRBV3-2	TRBD2	-	TRBJ2-1	CASSQLLAGGEQFF	TGTGCCAGCAGCCAATTACTAGCGGGGGGTGAGCAGTTCTTC
TRBV5-1	TRBD2	-	TRBJ2-3	CASSWALAGGTDTQYF	TGCGCCAGCAGCTGGGCCCTAGCGGGAGGGACAGATACGCAGTATTTT
TRBV19	TRBD1	-	TRBJ1-6	CASSTTGGGNSPLHF	TGTGCCAGTAGTACGACAGGGGGAGGAAATTCACCCCTCCACTTT
TRBV7-7	-	-	TRBJ2-3	CASSLTYTDTQYF	TGTGCCAGCAGCTTGACATACACAGATACGCAGTATTTT
TRBV6-5	TRBD1	-	TRBJ1-5	CASTTGQGNQPQHF	TGTGCCAGCACCACGGGACAGGGGAATCAGCCCCAGCATTTT
TRBV6-4	-	-	TRBJ1-1	CASSAGTGGAEAFF	TGTGCCAGCAGTGCAGGGACGGGGGGTGCTGAAGCTTTCTTT
TRBV2	-	-	TRBJ1-1	CATKTGGLTEAFF	TGTGCCACCAAGACAGGTGGTTTGACTGAAGCTTTCTTT
TRBV9	TRBD1	-	TRBJ1-1	CASSARWTGGRKAEAFF	TGTGCCAGCAGCGCCCGGTGGACAGGGGGCCGTAAGGCTGAAGCTTTCTTT
TRBV5-5	TRBD1	-	TRBJ2-7	CASSRQGGYEQYF	TGTGCCAGCAGTCGACAGGGGGGGTACGAGCAGTACTTC
TRBV7-2	TRBD1	-	TRBJ2-7	CASSQTGGGYEQYF	TGTGCCAGCAGCCAGACAGGGGGTGGGTACGAGCAGTACTTC
TRBV28	TRBD2	-	TRBJ2-7	CASSRLSGSRSYEQYF	TGTGCCAGCAGTAGACTTAGCGGGAGTCGGTCCTACGAGCAGTACTTC
TRBV2	-	few	TRBJ1-1	CASSILVGTLGEAFF	TGTGCCAGCAGTATCCTCGTTGGGACACTTGGTGAAGCTTTCTTT
TRBV11-1	-	-	TRBJ1-6	CASSLTGSSPLHF	TGTGCCAGCAGCTTAACAGGGAGCTCACCCCTCCACTTT
TRBV28	TRBD2	-	TRBJ2-1	CASRRNSGGAYEQFF	TGTGCCAGCAGACGAAATAGCGGGGGGGCCTATGAGCAGTTCTTC
TRBV19	-	-	TRBJ2-1	CASSIEAQGYNEQFF	TGTGCCAGTAGTATAGAAGCCCAGGGTTACAATGAGCAGTTCTTC
TRBV18	TRBD1	few	TRBJ1-2	CASSPGTGGHYGYTF	TGTGCCAGCTCACCGGGGACAGGGGGGCACTATGGCTACACCTTC
TRBV3-1/TRBV3-2	-	once	TRBJ2-7	CASSLGQFYEQYF	TGTGCCAGCAGCCTAGGACAGTTCTACGAGCAGTACTTC
TRBV4-2	-	-	TRBJ2-2	CASSPTERTQRAGELFF	TGTGCCAGCAGCCCAACAGAGAGGACTCAACGGGCCGGGGAGCTGTTTTTT
TRBV18	-	-	TRBJ2-7	CASSPPAGNYEQYF	TGTGCCAGCTCACCACCCGCAGGGAACTACGAGCAGTACTTC
TRBV7-2	TRBD1	-	TRBJ1-1	CASSAQGGNTEAFF	TGTGCCAGCAGCGCGCAGGGGGGGAACACTGAAGCTTTCTTT
TRBV15	TRBD1	-	TRBJ2-5	CATSRDRGRETQYF	TGTGCCACCAGCAGGGACAGGGGGCGAGAGACCCAGTACTTC
TRBV27	-	-	TRBJ2-7	CASSSRGPHFYEQYF	TGTGCCAGCAGTTCCAGGGGCCCCCACTTCTACGAGCAGTACTTC
TRBV5-1	TRBD1	few	TRBJ1-1	CASSLASGTVNTEAFF	TGCGCCAGCAGCTTGGCCTCCGGGACAGTGAACACTGAAGCTTTCTTT
TRBV18	-	-	TRBJ2-3	CASSGEATDTQYF	TGTGCCAGCTCCGGGGAGGCCACAGATACGCAGTATTTT
TRBV28	-	-	TRBJ1-3	CASSQLGGSGNTIYF	TGTGCCAGCAGCCAACTAGGGGGTTCTGGAAACACCATATATTTT
TRBV7-9	TRBD1	few	TRBJ1-2	CASSLVGTGDSMGYTF	TGTGCCAGCAGCTTAGTAGGGACAGGGGATAGTATGGGCTACACCTTC
TRBV18	-	once	TRBJ1-3	CASSLSAGPGNTIYF	TGTGCCAGCTCACTATCAGCAGGGCCGGGAAACACCATATATTTT
TRBV14	TRBD1	-	TRBJ1-1	CASSQDQGYRGRLGHLMNTEAFF	TGTGCCAGCAGCCAAGATCAGGGGTACAGGGGGCGGTTAGGGCACCTCATGAACACTGAAGCTTTCTTT
TRBV7-7	TRBD2	-	TRBJ2-2	CASSARRGSGATNTGELFF	TGTGCTAGCAGCGCCCGAAGGGGTAGCGGGGCGACGAACACCGGGGAGCTGTTTTTT
TRBV4-1	TRBD2	-	TRBJ2-1	CASSGLLAGGKPDEQFF	TGCGCCAGCAGCGGGCTACTAGCGGGGGGCAAACCAGATGAGCAGTTCTTC
TRBV3-1/TRBV3-2	-	-	TRBJ1-5	CASSQGSDGQPQHF	TGTGCCAGCAGCCAAGGGTCAGATGGCCAGCCCCAGCATTTT
TRBV7-2	-	once	TRBJ1-3	CASSPAGFSGNTIYF	TGTGCCAGCAGCCCAGCAGGCTTCTCTGGAAACACCATATATTTT
TRBV19	-	-	TRBJ1-4	CASSTLQGANEKLFF	TGTGCCAGTAGTACCCTACAGGGAGCTAATGAAAAACTGTTTTTT
TRBV6-2/TRBV6-3	-	few	TRBJ2-1	CASSPLGGWGYNEQFF	TGTGCCAGCAGCCCCCTTGGAGGTTGGGGCTACAATGAGCAGTTCTTC
TRBV6-6	TRBD1	-	TRBJ2-5	CASSYSAAGGEETQYF	TGTGCCAGCAGTTATTCCGCGGCAGGGGGAGAAGAGACCCAGTACTTC